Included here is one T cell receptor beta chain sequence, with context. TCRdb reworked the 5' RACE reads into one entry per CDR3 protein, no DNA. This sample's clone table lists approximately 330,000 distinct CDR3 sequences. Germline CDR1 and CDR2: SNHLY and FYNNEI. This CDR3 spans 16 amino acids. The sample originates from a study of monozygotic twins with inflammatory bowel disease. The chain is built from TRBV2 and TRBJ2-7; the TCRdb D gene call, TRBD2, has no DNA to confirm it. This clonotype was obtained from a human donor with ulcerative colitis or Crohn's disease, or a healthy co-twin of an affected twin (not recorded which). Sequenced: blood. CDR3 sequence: CASRASLAGVSYEQYF.